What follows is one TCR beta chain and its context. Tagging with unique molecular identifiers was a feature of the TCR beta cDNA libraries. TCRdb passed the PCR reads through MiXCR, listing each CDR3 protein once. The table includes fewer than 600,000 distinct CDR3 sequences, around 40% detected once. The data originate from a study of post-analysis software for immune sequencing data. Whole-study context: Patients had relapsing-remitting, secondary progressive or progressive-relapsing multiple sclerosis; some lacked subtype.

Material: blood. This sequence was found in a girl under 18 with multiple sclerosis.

The CDR3 region has the DNA TGTGCCTACCCCGGACGGCACACAGATACGCAGTATTTT. Residues: CAYPGRHTDTQYF. The chain joins TRBV25-1 to TRBJ2-3, with unresolved D. V was shortened by 11 bases and J by 2 bases, with 14 bases between the two germline ends. Germline CDR1 MGHDK, CDR2 SYGVNS. The CDR3 extends over 13 amino acids.